This is a list of T cell receptor beta chains from one sample in a study of T cell responses to AZD1222 COVID-19 vaccine. Only in-frame clones appear in the TCRdb table, and some are missing; sequencing was by immunoSEQ multiplex PCR. The sample records approximately 130,000 clones, 86% being singletons. The material sequenced was peripheral blood, taken 28 days after the second AZD1222 dose. The receptor source for this set is an adult who received the AZD1222 COVID-19 vaccine. Each CDR3 is given with its conserved first and last residue. A D gene is named only where the DNA matches it firmly. Some rows have no size entry. The others give once, few or many, or a class for an expanded clone.

-	TRBV3-1/TRBV3-2	TRBJ1-2	-	CASSQPQGYGYTF	TGTGCCAGCAGCCAACCACAGGGCTATGGCTACACCTTC
-	TRBV19	TRBJ2-2	-	CASKGQTNTGELFF	TGTGCCAGTAAGGGGCAGACGAACACCGGGGAGCTGTTTTTT
-	TRBV19	TRBJ1-1	-	CASSTRRGGTEAFF	TGTGCCAGTAGTACCCGACGGGGGGGAACTGAAGCTTTCTTT
-	TRBV7-9	TRBJ2-5	TRBD2	CASSSGLAMWETQYF	TGTGCCAGCAGCTCAGGACTAGCGATGTGGGAGACCCAGTACTTC
-	TRBV7-2	TRBJ1-6	-	CASSSTPYSPLHF	TGTGCCAGCAGCTCTACCCCTTATTCACCCCTCCACTTT
-	TRBV28	TRBJ1-2	-	CASRSSGAPYGYTF	TGTGCCAGCAGGTCCTCCGGGGCCCCTTATGGCTACACCTTC
-	TRBV5-4	TRBJ1-2	TRBD1	CASSSPGQENYGYTF	TGTGCCAGCAGCTCCCCGGGACAGGAGAACTATGGCTACACCTTC
-	TRBV11-2	TRBJ1-3	-	CASSLGGNTIYF	TGTGCCAGCAGCTTAGGAGGAAACACCATATATTTT
-	TRBV4-1	TRBJ2-2	TRBD1	CASSQGQGTTGELFF	TGCGCCAGCAGCCAAGGACAGGGGACCACCGGGGAGCTGTTTTTT
-	TRBV2	TRBJ1-5	-	CASKGPGTNQPQHF	TGTGCCAGCAAGGGCCCCGGGACCAATCAGCCCCAGCATTTT
few	TRBV3-1/TRBV3-2	TRBJ1-4	TRBD1	CASSQATGLNEKLFF	TGTGCCAGCAGCCAAGCGACAGGGCTTAATGAAAAACTGTTTTTT
-	TRBV7-9	TRBJ1-1	-	CASSAPGIRGAFF	TGTGCCAGCAGCGCACCAGGGATACGAGGAGCTTTCTTT
-	TRBV28	TRBJ2-7	TRBD1	CASRPGGRDEQYF	TGTGCCAGCAGGCCAGGGGGCCGGGACGAGCAGTACTTC
-	TRBV6-2/TRBV6-3	TRBJ2-1	-	CASSAPQRQVSYNEQFF	TGTGCCAGCAGTGCGCCGCAACGACAGGTTTCCTACAATGAGCAGTTCTTC
-	TRBV28	TRBJ1-1	-	CASSFYTPFDRNTEAFF	TGTGCCAGCAGTTTTTACACCCCCTTCGACAGAAACACTGAAGCTTTCTTT
-	TRBV6-5	TRBJ1-2	-	CASSYGQGPYGYTF	TGTGCCAGCAGTTACGGGCAGGGACCCTATGGCTACACCTTC
-	TRBV6-5	TRBJ1-4	-	CASTEQPYGEKLFF	TGTGCCAGCACCGAGCAGCCCTATGGGGAAAAACTGTTTTTT
-	TRBV6-1	TRBJ1-2	-	CASSDLYGYTF	TGTGCCAGCAGTGACCTCTATGGCTACACCTTC
-	TRBV7-6	TRBJ2-3	TRBD2	CASSLQSRLAGDTQYF	TGTGCCAGCAGCTTACAGTCTCGGCTAGCGGGAGATACGCAGTATTTT
-	TRBV7-2	TRBJ1-5	TRBD1	CASSLAGTVNQPQHF	TGTGCCAGCAGCTTAGCCGGGACAGTCAATCAGCCCCAGCATTTT
-	TRBV3-1/TRBV3-2	TRBJ2-5	-	CASRETGRAQYF	TGTGCCAGCAGGGAGACAGGGAGGGCCCAGTACTTC
few	TRBV7-2	TRBJ1-2	-	CASSTAWVDYGYTF	TGTGCCAGCAGCACTGCGTGGGTTGACTATGGCTACACCTTC
-	TRBV30	TRBJ1-1	-	CAWSVPGNTEAFF	TGTGCCTGGAGTGTTCCCGGGAACACTGAAGCTTTCTTT
-	TRBV7-2	TRBJ2-1	-	CASSLGGGRYNEQFF	TGTGCCAGCAGCTTGGGGGGGGGCCGGTACAATGAGCAGTTCTTC
-	TRBV7-9	TRBJ1-4	-	CASSLGRSTNEKLFF	TGTGCCAGCAGCTTAGGACGTTCAACTAATGAAAAACTGTTTTTT
-	TRBV6-5	TRBJ1-6	TRBD1	CASSYRDRGVSPLHF	TGTGCCAGCAGTTACCGGGACAGGGGGGTTTCACCCCTCCACTTT
-	TRBV5-1	TRBJ2-2	TRBD1	CASSSIGQGGTGELFF	TGCGCCAGCAGCTCCATAGGACAGGGTGGCACCGGGGAGCTGTTTTTT
-	TRBV27	TRBJ2-1	-	CASSLSARGFEQFF	TGTGCCAGCAGTTTATCGGCGCGAGGGTTTGAGCAGTTCTTC
-	TRBV7-8	TRBJ2-5	TRBD2	CASSLGGTRAYRETQYF	TGTGCCAGCAGCTTAGGGGGGACTAGGGCCTACCGGGAGACCCAGTACTTC
many	TRBV30	TRBJ1-4	-	CAWSPIPGRLATNEKLFF	TGTGCCTGGAGTCCCATTCCGGGACGCCTGGCAACTAATGAAAAACTGTTTTTT
-	TRBV7-7	TRBJ2-2	-	CASSPDGRGELFF	TGTGCTAGCAGCCCAGATGGGCGCGGGGAGCTGTTTTTT
-	TRBV19	TRBJ1-5	-	CASSIDRVGQPQHF	TGTGCCAGTAGTATAGACAGGGTGGGGCAGCCCCAGCATTTT
few	TRBV4-1	TRBJ2-1	TRBD2	CASSQGRASGNYNEQFF	TGCGCCAGCAGCCAGGGGAGGGCTAGCGGGAACTACAATGAGCAGTTCTTC